This T cell receptor beta chain was observed in a study of T-cell reconstitution after alpha-beta-depleted transplantation in children. Study-wide points: The study traced high day-60 TCRbeta diversity in some patients to surviving recipient T cells and thymic progenitors. By about two months after transplant, alpha-beta T cells reportedly arose from several hundred graft clones that had expanded. Most T-cell counts and diversity one year after the transplant came from T cells that were newly produced.

Germline CDR1 and CDR2: SGHRS and YFSETQ. Trimming pared 4 bases from V and 0 bases from J, leaving 6 bases between. This CDR3 region has 13 residues. Unique molecular identifiers were incorporated during preparation of the TCRbeta library. MiXCR, applied by TCRdb to the PCR reads, yields one record per CDR3 protein. In the table there are around 450,000 distinct CDR3 sequences, roughly 43% of which are singletons. There are many counts of this clonotype. Its specificity is not known. The material sequenced was PBMCs, taken before TCRalphabeta/CD19-depleted stem cell transplant. This clonotype was obtained from a girl aged 2-10 years with aplastic anemia, due to receive a stem cell transplant. This chain joins TRBV5-1 and TRBJ2-3, with D hard to call. In nucleotides, the CDR3 is TGCGCCAGCAGCGGAGCTAGCACAGATACGCAGTATTTT. Its protein product is CASSGASTDTQYF. Full variable domain (outside the CDR3, taken from reference TRBV5-1 and TRBJ2-3): KAGVTQTPRYLIKTRGQQVTLSCSPISGHRSVSWYQQTPGQGLQFLFEYFSETQRNKGNFPGRFSGRQFSNSRSEMNVSTLELGDSALYLCASSGASTDTQYFGPGTRLTVL.